This T cell receptor beta chain is from a study of blood T cell repertoires in COVID-19. Study-level information: There were acute and convalescent COVID-19 samples, and they came from the United States, Italy and Spain. T cells, B-cell-depleted T cells, or PBMCs supplied cDNA or gDNA.

Source study methods: By means of reference gene primer amplification, nucleated cell counts were estimated. Repertoires were generated with immunoSEQ multiplex PCR, while TCRdb's copy carries only in-frame clones and drops some. V and J calls and clone size are given by that table; D and trimming were obtained from the DNA. The sample lists roughly 110,000 clones, around 90% occurring once. The CDR3 has 15 amino acids. The sequenced material came from peripheral blood. V gene TRBV21-1 combines with J gene TRBJ2-5; the D call of TRBD1 is as the table states it, not checked on the DNA. TRBV21-1 represents a pseudogene. The clonotype was recovered from a woman in her twenties or thirties with acute or convalescent COVID-19. In DNA form, the CDR3 reads TGTGCCAGCAGCAAAGCGCAGGGGGCGGAGGAGACCCAGTACTTC. Its translation: CASSKAQGAEETQYF.